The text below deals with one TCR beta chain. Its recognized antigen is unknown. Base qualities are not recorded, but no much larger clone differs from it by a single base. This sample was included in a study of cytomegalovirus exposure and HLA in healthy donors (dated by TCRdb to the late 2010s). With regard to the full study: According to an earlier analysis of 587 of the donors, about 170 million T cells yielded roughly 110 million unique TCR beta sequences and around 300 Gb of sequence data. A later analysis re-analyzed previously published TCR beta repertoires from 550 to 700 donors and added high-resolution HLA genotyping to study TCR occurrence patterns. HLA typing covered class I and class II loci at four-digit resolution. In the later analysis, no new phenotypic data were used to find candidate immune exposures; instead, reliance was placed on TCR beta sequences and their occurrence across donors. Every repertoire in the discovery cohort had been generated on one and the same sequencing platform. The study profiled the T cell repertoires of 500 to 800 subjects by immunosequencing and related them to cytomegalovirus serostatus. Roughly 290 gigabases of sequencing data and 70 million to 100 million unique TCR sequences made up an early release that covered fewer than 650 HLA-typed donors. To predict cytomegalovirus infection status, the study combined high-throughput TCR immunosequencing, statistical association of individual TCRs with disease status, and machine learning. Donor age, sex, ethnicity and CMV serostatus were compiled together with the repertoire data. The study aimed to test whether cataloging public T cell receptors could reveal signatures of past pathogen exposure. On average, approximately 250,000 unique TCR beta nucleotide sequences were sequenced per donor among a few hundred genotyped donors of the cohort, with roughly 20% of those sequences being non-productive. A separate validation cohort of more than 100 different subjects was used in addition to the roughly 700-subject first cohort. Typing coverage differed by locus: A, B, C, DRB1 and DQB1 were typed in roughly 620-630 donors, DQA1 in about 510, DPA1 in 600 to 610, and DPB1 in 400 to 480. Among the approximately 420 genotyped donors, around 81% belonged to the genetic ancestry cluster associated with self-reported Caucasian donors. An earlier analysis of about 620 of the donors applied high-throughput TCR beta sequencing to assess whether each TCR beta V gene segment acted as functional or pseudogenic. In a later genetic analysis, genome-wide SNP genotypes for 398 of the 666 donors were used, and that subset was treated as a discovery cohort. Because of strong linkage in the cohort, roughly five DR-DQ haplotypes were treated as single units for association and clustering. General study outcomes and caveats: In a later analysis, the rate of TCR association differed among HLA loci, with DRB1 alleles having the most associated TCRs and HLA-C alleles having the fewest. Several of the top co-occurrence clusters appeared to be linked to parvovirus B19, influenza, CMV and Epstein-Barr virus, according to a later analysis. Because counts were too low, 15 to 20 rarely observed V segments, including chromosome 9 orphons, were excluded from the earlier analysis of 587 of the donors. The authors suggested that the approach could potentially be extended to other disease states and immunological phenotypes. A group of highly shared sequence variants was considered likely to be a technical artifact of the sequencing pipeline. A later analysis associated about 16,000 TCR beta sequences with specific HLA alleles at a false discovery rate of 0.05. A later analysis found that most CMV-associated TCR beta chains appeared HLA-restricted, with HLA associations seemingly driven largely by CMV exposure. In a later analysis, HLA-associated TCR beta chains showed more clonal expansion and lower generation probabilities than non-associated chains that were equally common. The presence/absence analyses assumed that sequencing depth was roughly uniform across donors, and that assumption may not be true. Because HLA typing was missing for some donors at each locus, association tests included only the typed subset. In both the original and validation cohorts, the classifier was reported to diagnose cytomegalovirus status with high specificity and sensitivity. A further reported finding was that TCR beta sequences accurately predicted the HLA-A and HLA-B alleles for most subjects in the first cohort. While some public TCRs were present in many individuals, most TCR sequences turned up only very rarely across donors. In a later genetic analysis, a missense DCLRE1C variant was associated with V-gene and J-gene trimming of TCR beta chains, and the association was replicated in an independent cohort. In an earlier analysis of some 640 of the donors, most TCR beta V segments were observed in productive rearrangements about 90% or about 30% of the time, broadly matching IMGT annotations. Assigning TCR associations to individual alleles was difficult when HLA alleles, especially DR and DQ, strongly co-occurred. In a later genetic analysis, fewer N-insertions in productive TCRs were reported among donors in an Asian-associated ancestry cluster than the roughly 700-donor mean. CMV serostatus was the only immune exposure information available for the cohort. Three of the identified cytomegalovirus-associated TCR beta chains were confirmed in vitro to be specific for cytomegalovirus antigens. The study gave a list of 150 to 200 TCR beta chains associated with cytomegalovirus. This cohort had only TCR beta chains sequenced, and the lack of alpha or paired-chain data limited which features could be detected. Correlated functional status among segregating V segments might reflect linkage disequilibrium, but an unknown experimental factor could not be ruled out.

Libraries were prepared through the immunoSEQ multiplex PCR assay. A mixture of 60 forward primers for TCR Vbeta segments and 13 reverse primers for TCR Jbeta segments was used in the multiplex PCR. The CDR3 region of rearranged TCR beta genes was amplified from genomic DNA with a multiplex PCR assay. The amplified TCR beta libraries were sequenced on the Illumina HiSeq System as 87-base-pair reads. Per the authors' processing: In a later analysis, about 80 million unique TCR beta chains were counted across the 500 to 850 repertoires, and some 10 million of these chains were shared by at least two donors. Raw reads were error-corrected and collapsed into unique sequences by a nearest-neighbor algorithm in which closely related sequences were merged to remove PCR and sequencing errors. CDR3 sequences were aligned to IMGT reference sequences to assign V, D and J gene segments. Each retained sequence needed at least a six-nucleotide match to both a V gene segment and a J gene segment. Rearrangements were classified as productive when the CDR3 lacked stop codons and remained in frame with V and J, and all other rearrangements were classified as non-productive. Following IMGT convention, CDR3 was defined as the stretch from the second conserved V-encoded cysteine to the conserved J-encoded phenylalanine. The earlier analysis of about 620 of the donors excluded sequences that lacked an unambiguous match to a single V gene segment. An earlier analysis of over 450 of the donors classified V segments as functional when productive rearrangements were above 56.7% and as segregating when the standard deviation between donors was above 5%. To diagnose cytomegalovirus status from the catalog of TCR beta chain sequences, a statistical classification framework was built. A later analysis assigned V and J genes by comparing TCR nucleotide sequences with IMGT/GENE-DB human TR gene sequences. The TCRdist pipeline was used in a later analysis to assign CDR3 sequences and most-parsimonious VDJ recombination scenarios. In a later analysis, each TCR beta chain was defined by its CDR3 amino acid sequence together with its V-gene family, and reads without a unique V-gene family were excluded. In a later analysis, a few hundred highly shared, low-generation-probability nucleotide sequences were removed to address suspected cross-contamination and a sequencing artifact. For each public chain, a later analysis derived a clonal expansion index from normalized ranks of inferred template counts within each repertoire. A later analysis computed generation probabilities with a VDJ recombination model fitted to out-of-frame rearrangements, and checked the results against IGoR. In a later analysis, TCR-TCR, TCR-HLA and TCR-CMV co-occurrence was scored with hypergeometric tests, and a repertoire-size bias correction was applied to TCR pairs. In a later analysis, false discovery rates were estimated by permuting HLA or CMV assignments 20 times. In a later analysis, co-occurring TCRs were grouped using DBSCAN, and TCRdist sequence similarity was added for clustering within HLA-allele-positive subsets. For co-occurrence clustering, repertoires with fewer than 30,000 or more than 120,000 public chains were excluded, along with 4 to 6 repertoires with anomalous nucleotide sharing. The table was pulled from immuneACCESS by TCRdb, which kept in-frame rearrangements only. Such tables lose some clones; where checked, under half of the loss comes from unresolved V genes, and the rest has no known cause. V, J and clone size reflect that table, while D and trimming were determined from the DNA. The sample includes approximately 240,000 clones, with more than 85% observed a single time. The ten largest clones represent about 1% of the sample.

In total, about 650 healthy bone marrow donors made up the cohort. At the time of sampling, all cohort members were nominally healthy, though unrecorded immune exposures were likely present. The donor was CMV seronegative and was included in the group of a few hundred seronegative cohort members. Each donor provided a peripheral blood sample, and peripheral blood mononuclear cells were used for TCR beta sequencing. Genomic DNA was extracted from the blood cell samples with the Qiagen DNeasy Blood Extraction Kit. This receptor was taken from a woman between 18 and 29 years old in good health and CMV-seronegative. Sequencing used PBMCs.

The CDR3 region: CASSPQGYNSPLHF. The DNA sequence follows: TGCGCCAGCAGCCCACAGGGTTATAATTCACCCCTCCACTTT. The receptor chain draws on TRBV4-1 and TRBJ1-6; a tentative D call is TRBD1 (6 bases match). The junction carries 8 bases between V and J, which are trimmed by 4 bases and 4 bases respectively. Including cysteine and phenylalanine, the CDR3 has 14 amino acids. Left in the record is the CDR3 DNA by itself, 42 bases read in frame from the first base. The germline V gene provides CDR1 MGHRA and CDR2 YSYEKL.